The present T cell receptor beta chain was sequenced within a study of cytomegalovirus exposure and HLA in healthy donors. Study findings and constraints: Generally TCR sequences proved uncommon, though certain public TCRs appeared in numerous donors. The CMV antigen specificity of a few CMV-associated chains was confirmed through in vitro analysis. The classifier was said to identify cytomegalovirus status with high specificity and sensitivity. Cytomegalovirus association was assigned to more than 150 TCR beta chains.

The germline gives CDR1 SGHRS, CDR2 YFSETQ. This CDR3 comprises 13 residues. The ends lost 3 bases at V and 13 bases at J; junction bases unmatched: 5. TCRdb keeps only in-frame clones here, not all; method: immunoSEQ multiplex PCR. The data hold around 55,000 clones, with more than 80% observed a single time. Points on this clone: Its antigen is currently unknown.

This chain joins TRBV5-1 and TRBJ2-1; TRBD2 aligns across 12 bases. Specimen: PBMCs. The sequence derives from a man aged 18 to 30 in good health and CMV-seronegative. CDR3 sequence: CASSSGTSGLQFF. For the CDR3, the DNA is TGCGCCAGCAGCTCCGGGACTAGCGGGCTTCAGTTCTTC.